A few counts support the clone carrying this T cell receptor (beta chain). The target antigen is unknown. At one end the junction does not follow the germline gene, possibly because of a read error. CDR3 length equals 11 residues. Germline lookup yields CDR1 LNHNV and CDR2 YYDKDF (reference sequence). This sample is part of a study of beta chain features in type 1 diabetes. Study-level findings and limits: Among all four CD4+ subsets, Type 1 diabetes patients had TCRB CDR3s that were moderately but significantly shorter.

Expressed TCRB transcripts were sequenced because the isolated RNA had all been reverse transcribed beforehand. The protocol was immunoSEQ multiplex PCR, while the TCRdb copy is restricted to in-frame clones and leaves out a portion. The profile shows about 260,000 clones, 20% of them singletons. The receptor's source is a woman aged 40 to 50 with type 1 diabetes. The rearrangement uses TRBV15 and TRBJ2-7, with 8 bases aligning to TRBD1. Sequences were obtained from naive CD4+ T cells from blood. Written as DNA, the CDR3 is TGTGCCACCAGCAGAGACCGGGACAGGATCTTC. It translates to CATSRDRDRIF. The full variable domain, its missing parts supplied by reference TRBV15 and TRBJ2-7, is DAMVIQNPRYQVTQFGKPVTLSCSQTLNHNVMYWYQQKSSQAPKLLFHYYDKDFNNEADTPDNFQSRRPNTSFCFLDIRSPGLGDTAMYLCATSRDRDRIFGPGTRLTVT.